Below are 22 T cell receptor beta chains sequenced from a single sample in a study of CD8 T cells in ankylosing spondylitis. One entry per CDR3 protein results from TCRdb running MiXCR on the 5' RACE reads. The data show about 210,000 distinct CDR3 sequences, about 6.7% seen once. Whole-study findings and limits: Seemingly distinctive of ankylosing spondylitis blood was a TCR beta motif formed by eight highly homologous variants.

These receptors' targets are unknown. Sequenced: blood, either unsorted or a sorted T cell fraction (not recorded which). The receptors were gathered from a male donor with ankylosing spondylitis.

This clonotype came up a few times. The chain carries TRBV21-1 and TRBJ2-1. TRBV21-1 is labeled a pseudogene. This CDR3 region has 18 residues. The CDR3 protein is CASSIRVVDCTSYNEQFF. Written as DNA, the CDR3 is TGTGCCAGCAGCATCCGAGTCGTAGACTGTACCTCCTACAATGAGCAGTTCTTC.

This clonotype was counted ten times or more. The V and J genes are TRBV6-5 and TRBJ2-7, with 10 positions matching TRBD1. CDR3 length: 15 residues. In germline, CDR1 is MNHEY, CDR2 SVGAGI. J was trimmed by 0 bases and V by 4 bases; bases with no gene match: 3. Written as DNA, the CDR3 is TGTGCCAGCAGTTTTGACAGGGGGCACTCCTACGAGCAGTACTTC. It codes for CASSFDRGHSYEQYF.

The chain recombines TRBV7-9 with TRBJ2-1; D call uncertain. This CDR3 comprises 17 residues. V lost 5 bases to trimming and J lost 3 bases, with 20 bases between them. The germline CDR1 and CDR2 sequences are SEHNR and FQNEAQ (reference sequence). CDR3 bases: TGTGCCAGCAGCCTCCCGTTGGGCACGAACTTCTACAATGAGCAGTTCTTC. Translated: CASSLPLGTNFYNEQFF.

This clonotype has just a few counts. This chain uses TRBV19 with TRBJ1-5; D is uncertain. The CDR3 has 15 amino acids. With 7 bases removed from V and 0 bases from J, the gap between germline ends came to 13 bases. The germline V gene encodes CDR1 LNHDA and CDR2 SQIVND (reference sequence). The CDR3 spells CASIWGTASNQPQHF. The CDR3 DNA reads as TGTGCCAGTATCTGGGGTACAGCTAGCAATCAGCCCCAGCATTTT.

This clonotype was seen a handful of times. The chain recombines TRBV24-1 with TRBJ1-2, with TRBD1 matching 7 bases. Germline lookup yields CDR1 KGHDR and CDR2 SFDVKD. V lost 3 bases to trimming and J lost 7 bases; unmatched junction nucleotides: 1. The CDR3 totals 12 residues. Written as DNA, the CDR3 is TGTGCCACCAGTGATCACAGGGGTGGCTACACCTTC. Its translation is CATSDHRGGYTF.

This clonotype was seen many times. This chain joins TRBV5-1 and TRBJ2-7; no clear D gene. The V end lost 0 bases, the J end lost 1 base, and 11 bases lay between the germline ends. Per germline, CDR1 SGHRS and CDR2 YFSETQ. This CDR3 comprises 15 residues. In DNA, the CDR3 is TGCGCCAGCAGCTTGGGACCCTCGAAGTCCTACGAGCAGTACTTC. Translated, it gives CASSLGPSKSYEQYF.

This clonotype has ten or more counts. CDR3 residues: CASRRGTTNTEAFF. CDR3 nucleotides: TGTGCCAGCAGGCGTGGGACAACGAACACTGAAGCTTTCTTT. The V gene is TRBV7-9, the J gene TRBJ1-1; a possible D gene is TRBD1 (6 bases). V was cut by 6 bases and J by 1 base, with 12 bases left in between. The CDR3 contains 14 residues. Germline assignment: CDR1 SEHNR and CDR2 FQNEAQ (reference sequence).

This clonotype was seen at least ten times. J is TRBJ1-2 and V is TRBV27; D gene unclear. This CDR3 spans 15 amino acids. Trimming removed 6 bases from V and 4 bases from J, with 18 bases in between. Germline-derived CDR1 and CDR2 are MNHEY and SMNVEV (reference sequence). The CDR3 loop reads CASSLGEGWLYGYTF. The CDR3 nucleotides read TGTGCCAGCAGCCTGGGAGAAGGGTGGCTCTATGGCTACACCTTC.

A remark on this clonotype: A much more abundant neighbour one base away suggests this may be a read error. The chain couples TRBV7-9 to TRBJ1-1; D is perhaps TRBD1 (6 bases). The CDR3 contains 17 residues. The germline V gene encodes CDR1 SEHNR and CDR2 FQNEAQ (reference sequence). CDR3 residues: CASSPSDTGMANTEAYF. The CDR3 DNA reads as TGTGCCAGCAGCCCATCCGATACAGGGATGGCGAACACTGAAGCTTACTTT.

At least ten counts were recorded for this clonotype. The chain recombines TRBV27 with TRBJ2-1; tentative D call: TRBD2 (5 bases). Germline V lookup: CDR1 MNHEY, CDR2 SMNVEV (reference sequence). The CDR3 runs to 15 residues. The V end was cut by 5 bases, the J end by 4 bases, with 15 bases between. The CDR3 protein is CASSADASGYNEQFF. CDR3 nucleotide sequence: TGTGCCAGCAGTGCGGATGCATCGGGGTACAATGAGCAGTTCTTC.

This clonotype appeared many times. The chain combines TRBV7-9 with TRBJ2-1, with TRBD2 identical over 7 bases. The CDR3 is 11 residues long. J was trimmed by 10 bases and V by 5 bases; bases with no gene match: 2. The V gene's germline CDR1 is SEHNR and CDR2 FQNEAQ (reference sequence). As DNA, the CDR3 is TGTGCCAGCAGCCAGGGACTAGAGCAGTTCTTC. As protein: CASSQGLEQFF.

This clonotype was detected many times. J is TRBJ2-3 and V is TRBV29-1; 7 positions agree with TRBD1. In germline, CDR1 is SQVTM, CDR2 ANQGSEA. Trimming removed 5 bases from V and 2 bases from J; junction bases left unmatched: 13. The CDR3 length is 16 residues. This chain's CDR3 is CSVFGTGDIPTDTQYF. For the CDR3, the DNA is TGCAGCGTTTTTGGAACAGGGGACATCCCCACAGATACGCAGTATTTT.

This chain links TRBV20-1 with TRBJ2-7; the D call may be TRBD1 or TRBD2 (5 bases each). The CDR3 loop spans 12 amino acids. V lost 5 bases, J lost 7 bases, and 15 bases lay in between. CDR1 is DFQATT, CDR2 SNEGSKA, per germline (reference sequence). The CDR3 DNA is TGCAGTGCTCCCGAGAACTGGGGGGAGCAGTACTTC. Amino acids: CSAPENWGEQYF.

Many counts were recorded for this clonotype. The genes are TRBV6-6 and TRBJ2-7, with 7 bases identical to TRBD1. Germline V gene sequence: CDR1 MNHNY, CDR2 SVGAGI (reference sequence). This CDR3 has 13 residues. Trimming at V came to 6 bases and at J to 3 bases, leaving 5 bases not matched to a gene. The CDR3 loop is CASREAGGYEQYF. The CDR3 DNA reads TGTGCCAGCAGGGAGGCAGGGGGCTACGAGCAGTACTTC.

In this sample, this clonotype turned up a few times. V is TRBV11-2 and J is TRBJ2-1; 7 positions match TRBD1. The V and J ends lost 2 bases and 1 base, in that order; junction bases with no gene match: 11. Looked up from germline, CDR1 is SGHAT and CDR2 is FQNNGV. CDR3 length: 18 amino acids. CDR3 sequence: CASSLNPTPGGSYNEQFF. For the CDR3, the DNA is TGTGCCAGCAGCTTAAACCCAACTCCAGGGGGATCCTACAATGAGCAGTTCTTC.

Comments on this clonotype: A read error may account for a junction end that differs from germline. The J gene is TRBJ2-5, the V gene TRBV7-7; 10 bases are a match to TRBD2. CDR3 size: 18 residues. CDR1 and CDR2 from the germline V gene are SSHAT and FNYEAQ (reference sequence). CDR3 sequence reads: CASSSRPDLAGVEETQYF. In DNA, the CDR3 is TGTGCTAGCAGCTCTAGGCCGGACCTAGCGGGAGTGGAGGAGACCCAGTACTTC.

This clonotype has ten or more counts. The CDR3 loop reads CASSFRGSYEQYF. As DNA, the CDR3 is TGTGCCAGCTCCTTTAGAGGGAGCTACGAGCAGTACTTC. V and J are TRBV13 and TRBJ2-7; maybe TRBD2 (5 bases). V was shortened by 8 bases and J by 3 bases, with 14 bases between the two germline ends. The CDR3 covers 13 residues. From germline, CDR1 is PRHDT and CDR2 FYEKMQ (reference sequence).

This chain joins TRBV6-2 or TRBV6-3 and TRBJ2-1; no clear D gene. Trimming left V 0 bases short and J 7 bases short, with 10 bases between. Germline CDR1 reads MNHEY; CDR2 reads SVGEGT. CDR3 length: 14 amino acids. CDR3: CASSYSKEFNEQFF. CDR3 nucleotide sequence: TGTGCCAGCAGTTACTCGAAGGAGTTTAATGAGCAGTTCTTC.

The table lists this clonotype with many counts. J is TRBJ2-1 and V is TRBV28; the D is unclear. Germline loops: CDR1 MDHEN, CDR2 SYDVKM. The CDR3 is made up of 15 amino acids. Trimming cost V 5 bases and J 4 bases, with 15 bases left between them. The CDR3: CASSTPSRFYNEQFF. DNA of the CDR3: TGTGCCAGCAGTACCCCCAGCAGATTTTACAATGAGCAGTTCTTC.

The table lists this clonotype with a few counts. This sequence joins TRBV7-6 and TRBJ2-5; 10 bases line up with TRBD1. V was clipped by 3 bases and J by 1 base; unmatched bases: 11. Germline V gives CDR1 SGHVS, CDR2 FNYEAQ. This CDR3 spans 18 amino acids. The CDR3 DNA follows: TGTGCCAGCAGCTTTATGTATGCGGGGACAGGGGTCCAAGAGACCCAGTACTTC. Amino acids: CASSFMYAGTGVQETQYF.

This clonotype has only a few counts. The chain combines TRBV6-2 or TRBV6-3 with TRBJ2-1; 9 nucleotides match TRBD2. V lost 6 bases and J lost 3; bases outside the gene matches: 9. Germline CDR1 reads MNHEY; CDR2 reads SVGEGT. The CDR3 contains 16 residues. DNA of the CDR3: TGTGCCAGCAGCCATTTCGTGACTAGCGGCTACAATGAGCAGTTCTTC. Its protein product is CASSHFVTSGYNEQFF.

The chain joins TRBV4-2 to TRBJ2-7; tentative D call: TRBD2 (6 bases). The V end was cut by 2 bases, the J end by 0 bases, with 17 bases between. Germline V gene sequence: CDR1 LGHNA, CDR2 YNFKEQ. The CDR3 extends over 17 amino acids. CDR3 amino acids: CASSQRPVGGISYEQYF. As DNA, the CDR3 is TGTGCCAGCAGCCAAAGGCCAGTCGGAGGGATCTCCTACGAGCAGTACTTC.